This T cell receptor (beta chain) originates from a study of regulatory dendritic cells for organ transplantation listed by TCRdb under 2017. About the full investigation: The TCRbeta repertoires of sorted naive and memory CD4+ and CD8+ T cells were sequenced before and after allostimulation with regulatory or mature dendritic cells. The study at large found these results: Expansion of memory CD8+ clones was induced by allostimulation in both subjects, but more limited expansion appeared to be induced by regulatory dendritic cells than by mature dendritic cells. Among the resting subsets, the most alloreactive TCR clonotypes were found in memory CD8+ T cells. Repertoires were highly diverse in naive CD4+ and CD8+ T cells, less diverse in memory cells, and most oligoclonal in memory CD8+ cells. Sequencing was done in only a couple of subjects, and the authors reported considerable heterogeneity between individuals in the alloreactive memory CD8+ T cell pool.

As concerns this clone: Its antigen is still unknown. Per-base quality was not reported, and no clone a single base away is much larger than it.

FACS was used to sort naive T cells as CD45RA+ cells and memory T cells as CD45RO+ CD4+ or CD8+ cells. T cells for TCR sequencing came from a couple of healthy control subjects. Unstimulated sorted T cell subsets were used as baseline controls for the mixed lymphocyte reactions. The Qiagen DNeasy Blood & Tissue Kit was used to extract genomic DNA. There are 16 amino acids in the CDR3, from cysteine to phenylalanine inclusive. Of all the DNA, just the CDR3 is kept, 48 bases in frame from base 1. V is shortened by 1 base, J by 4 bases, and the region joining them spans 13 bases. CDR1 and CDR2, per the germline V gene, are SGHAT and FQNNGV. A multiplexed two-step PCR with Vbeta-specific forward primers and Jbeta-specific reverse primers was used to amplify the TCRbeta CDR3 regions. Through the immunoSEQ service, TCRbeta libraries were sequenced on an Illumina instrument. Processing in the source paper ran as follows. V, D and J genes were assigned using IMGT annotation, and counts were corrected for multiplex PCR bias using synthetic CDR3 analogues. In the immunoSEQ Analyzer, repertoire clonality was calculated as one minus normalized Shannon entropy. Whether a clone counted as expanded was decided by Fisher's exact test with Benjamini-Hochberg false discovery rate control and a two-tailed cutoff of P<0.01. TCRdb retrieved this table from immuneACCESS and kept in-frame rearrangements only. Not all clones are present; in checked studies, unresolved V genes account for under half, and no reason is known for the remainder. Clonal size and the V and J genes are those of that table, whereas D and trimming came from the DNA. This sample gives 26,000 or so clones in total; roughly four fifths of them show up just once. The leading ten clones occupy 0.1% of the sample.

Sequencing used naive CD4+ T cells from blood. The cell subset or site label here, explained by the study, means: CD45RA+ naive T cells. This clonotype originated in a human donor in good health. The sequence joins TRBV11-2 to TRBJ1-4; the best D guess is TRBD1, with 6 bases matching. The DNA sequence follows: TGTGCCAGCAGCTTAGGGTGGACAGAGAGTAATGAAAAACTGTTTTTT. It codes for CASSLGWTESNEKLFF. The full variable domain, completed from the reference TRBV11-2 and TRBJ1-4 proteins outside the CDR3, reads EAGVAQSPRYKIIEKRQSVAFWCNPISGHATLYWYQQILGQGPKLLIQFQNNGVVDDSQLPKDRFSAERLKGVDSTLKIQPAKLEDSAVYLCASSLGWTESNEKLFFGSGTQLSVL.